The 2 T cell receptor beta chains reported below all come from one sample, sequenced in a study of blood T cells in healthy people across ages (dated by TCRdb to between 2014 and 2017). The method behind the library was 5' RACE. Sequencing instrument: Illumina HiSeq 2500. A second roughly 7 to 11 cycle PCR used a sample-barcoded 5' primer and a J-beta primer mix. TCRdb ran its own pipeline on the public reads, namely fastp trimming at Q25 and MiXCR clone calling, and kept in-frame beta chains. Rows matching on CDR3 protein sequence are summarized as one entry with the most common DNA and genes. The sample table lists about 1.5 million distinct CDR3 sequences, approximately 40% of them with a count of one. The ten largest clones capture roughly 7.7% of the sample. Sequenced sample: blood. These receptors originate from a woman aged 18 to 35 in good health.

This chain links TRBV28 with TRBJ1-5; no definite D call. Germline lookup yields CDR1 MDHEN and CDR2 SYDVKM. This CDR3 comprises 15 residues. V lost 7 bases and J 4 bases, leaving 17 bases between the germline ends. CDR3: CASNEVGSGNQPQHF. CDR3 coding DNA: TGTGCCAGCAACGAGGTGGGGAGCGGGAATCAGCCCCAGCATTTT.

The rearrangement links TRBV6-1 to TRBJ2-7; a weak D match, TRBD2 (6 bases). V was trimmed by 4 bases and J by 1 base, leaving 14 bases between them. The germline V gene encodes CDR1 MNHNS and CDR2 SASEGT. This CDR3 contains 15 residues. The CDR3 bases are TGTGCCAGCAGTGCCCGGGACTTAGCTTCCTACGAGCAGTACTTC. It codes for CASSARDLASYEQYF.